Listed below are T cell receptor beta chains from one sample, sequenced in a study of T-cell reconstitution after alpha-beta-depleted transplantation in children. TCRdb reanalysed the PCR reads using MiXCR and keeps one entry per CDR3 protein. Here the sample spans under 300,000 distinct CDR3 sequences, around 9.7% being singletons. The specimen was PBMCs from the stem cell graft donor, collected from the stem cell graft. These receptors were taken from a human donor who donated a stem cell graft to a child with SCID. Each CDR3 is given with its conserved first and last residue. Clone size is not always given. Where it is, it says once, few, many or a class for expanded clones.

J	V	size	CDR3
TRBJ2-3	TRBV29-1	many	CSVGQGTDTQYF
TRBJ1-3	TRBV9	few	CASSFRGQVSGNTIYF
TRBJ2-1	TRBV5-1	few	CASSLVPTSGGNEQFF
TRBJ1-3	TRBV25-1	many	CASSLSGNTIYF
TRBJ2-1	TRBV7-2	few	CASSLKSGVTYNEQFF
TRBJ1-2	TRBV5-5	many	CASSLRGDSYGYTF
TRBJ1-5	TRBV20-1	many	CSAPGAGGSQPQHF
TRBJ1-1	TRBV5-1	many	CASSLVTGYTEAFF
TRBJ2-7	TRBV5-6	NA	CASGRGGTGYEQYF
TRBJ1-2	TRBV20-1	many	CSARGDGSNIGGYTF
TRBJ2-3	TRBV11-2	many	CASSPRGGALTDTQYF
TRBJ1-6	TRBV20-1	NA	CSARAEAPLHF
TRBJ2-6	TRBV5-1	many	CASSPSQGNSGANVLTF
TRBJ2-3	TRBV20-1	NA	CSAQLAVKDTQYF